These 7 T cell receptor beta chains were sequenced from one sample in a study of molecular identifiers for immune sequencing clone quantification (dated by TCRdb to 2017 to 2018). The library was generated by PCR. The sequencing machine was an Illumina HiSeq 4000. TCRdb reprocessed the public reads (quality trimming at Q25 with fastp, clone calling with MiXCR) and kept in-frame beta chains. Each record represents a unique CDR3 protein, reported with the most common genes and DNA among its rows. A total of around 470,000 distinct CDR3 sequences appear in this sample, 20% to 25% of them only once. 0.84% of the sample comes from the top ten. Sequenced sample: naive CD8+ T cells from blood, with Jurkat cell RNA spiked in. According to the study, the label for this sample's cell subset or site signals: FACS-sorted CD8+CD4-CCR7+CD45RA+ naive T cells. Receptors were obtained from a human donor in good health. Some libraries in this study had Jurkat cell RNA spiked in.

Note on this clonotype: The junction and the germline gene differ at one end; a read error may be behind it. V is TRBV5-1 and J is TRBJ2-7; 14 bases line up with TRBD2. The germline V gene encodes CDR1 SGHRS and CDR2 YFSETQ. This CDR3 has 15 residues. The CDR3 DNA follows: TGCGCCAGCAGCGGGGGACTAGCGGGAGTCTACGAGCGGTACTTC. It is translated as CASSGGLAGVYERYF.

This clonotype was counted only a few times. This chain links TRBV12-3 or TRBV12-4 with TRBJ2-5, with 9 bases lining up with TRBD1. J lost 3 bases, V lost 5 bases, and 10 bases had no gene match. CDR3 length: 16 residues. The CDR3 region is CASSRQGQGEEETQYF. As DNA, the CDR3 is TGTGCCAGCAGTCGCCAGGGACAGGGTGAGGAAGAGACCCAGTACTTC.

About this clonotype: One end of the junction fails to match germline, which may point to a read error. The genes are TRBV7-9 and TRBJ1-1; D is unresolved. Germline lookup yields CDR1 SEHNR and CDR2 FQNEAQ (reference sequence). This CDR3 has 13 residues. Written as DNA, the CDR3 is TGTGCCAGCAGCTTCCTGGAGAACACTGAAGCTTCCTTT. It specifies CASSFLENTEASF.

The chain uses TRBV7-9 and TRBJ2-7; 10 bases match TRBD2. The CDR3 covers 16 residues. Germline-derived CDR1 and CDR2 are SEHNR and FQNEAQ (reference sequence). V lost 0 bases and J lost 3; bases outside the gene matches: 5. The CDR3 DNA follows: TGTGCCAGCAGCTTAGCACTAGCGGGAATGTACTACGAGCAGTACTTC. This codes for CASSLALAGMYYEQYF.

The chain combines TRBV20-1 with TRBJ2-5, with D tentatively TRBD2 (6 bases). The CDR3 is made up of 13 amino acids. Trimming stripped 3 bases from V and 2 bases from J, with 10 bases between. CDR1 is DFQATT and CDR2 is SNEGSKA in the germline V gene (reference sequence). The CDR3 DNA is TGCAGTGCTAGGCGGGACTTACAAGAGACCCAGTACTTC. This codes for CSARRDLQETQYF.

A few counts support this clonotype. The chain combines TRBV2 with TRBJ2-7, with TRBD1 matching over 7 bases. After removal of 6 bases from V and 1 base from J, the junction contained 3 bases not matched to a gene. Germline V gene sequence: CDR1 SNHLY, CDR2 FYNNEI. CDR3 length: 13 residues. The CDR3 reads CASREQGSYEQYF. CDR3 DNA sequence: TGTGCCAGCAGGGAACAGGGGTCCTACGAGCAGTACTTC.

This clonotype was observed a handful of times. The chain links TRBV6-2 or TRBV6-3 to TRBJ1-1; D possibly corresponds to TRBD1 (6 bases). The V and J ends lost 2 bases and 3 bases respectively, with 16 bases between them. The germline gives CDR1 MNHEY, CDR2 SVGEGT. CDR3 size: 16 residues. The CDR3 coding sequence is TGTGCCAGCAGTTACAGGGACACCCAGGGGTACACTGAAGCTTTCTTT. As protein: CASSYRDTQGYTEAFF.